These 28 T cell receptor beta chains were sequenced from one sample in a study of T-cell memory formation after mild COVID-19. One entry per CDR3 protein, called by TCRdb with MiXCR from the 5' RACE reads. The profile covers approximately 440,000 distinct CDR3 sequences, with 20% appearing a single time and around 9.2% taken by the ten largest. Sequencing was carried out using PBMCs or a T cell subset sorted from them (not recorded which). The receptors come from an adult woman who had mild COVID-19 (a few samples of this study predate the infection). Cell type and time point are not known.

A few counts support this clonotype. J is TRBJ2-5 and V is TRBV4-3; possible D gene TRBD1, 6 bases. CDR3 size: 15 residues. Deletions cut 4 bases from V and 1 base from J, with 13 bases between. The V gene's germline CDR1 is LGHNA and CDR2 YSLEER. The CDR3 coding sequence is TGCGCCAGCAGCCTGAGGGGGACCCTCCAAGAGACCCAGTACTTC. Its translation: CASSLRGTLQETQYF.

The table lists this clonotype with a few counts. The chain combines TRBV29-1 with TRBJ2-1; 8 bases fit TRBD1. The CDR3 is made up of 14 amino acids. In germline, CDR1 is SQVTM, CDR2 ANQGSEA. With V trimmed by 7 bases and J by 9 bases, 14 bases remained unmatched. The CDR3 region is CSATPGGAGSEQFF. In nucleotides, the CDR3 is TGCAGCGCAACTCCAGGGGGCGCAGGGAGTGAGCAGTTCTTC.

This clonotype occurred many times. The rearrangement joins TRBV20-1 to TRBJ1-2; D is ambiguous. CDR1 is DFQATT, CDR2 SNEGSKA, per germline (reference sequence). V lost 0 bases to trimming and J lost 2 bases, with 10 bases between them. This CDR3 region has 14 residues. The CDR3 loop reads CSARDSAANYGYTF. The CDR3 bases are TGCAGTGCTAGAGATTCGGCAGCCAACTATGGCTACACCTTC.

The chain links TRBV24-1 to TRBJ2-3, with D perhaps TRBD1 or TRBD2 (5 bases each). With 0 bases removed from V and 1 base from J, the gap between germline ends came to 7 bases. The CDR3 has 15 amino acids. Germline CDR1 reads KGHDR; CDR2 reads SFDVKD. The CDR3 bases are TGTGCCACCAGTGATTTGTGGGACGGCACAGATACGCAGTATTTT. This codes for CATSDLWDGTDTQYF.

This clonotype has only a few counts. The gene calls are TRBV7-3 and TRBJ1-2; weak D call: TRBD1 (6 bases). The CDR3 runs 12 residues. The V end lost 4 bases, the J end lost 7 bases, and 10 bases lay between the germline ends. Germline CDR1 and CDR2: SGHTA and FQGTGA. Here the CDR3 DNA reads TGTGCCAGCAGCTACGAGGGGGGTGGCTACACCTTC. This translates into CASSYEGGGYTF. Full variable domain (missing parts from reference TRBV7-3 and TRBJ1-2): GAGVSQTPSNKVTEKGKYVELRCDPISGHTALYWYRQSLGQGPEFLIYFQGTGAADDSGLPNDRFFAVRPEGSVSTLKIQRTERGDSAVYLCASSYEGGGYTFGSGTRLTVV.

The chain carries TRBV7-9 and TRBJ2-3; 7 bases agree with TRBD1. CDR1 and CDR2 (germline): SEHNR, FQNEAQ (reference sequence). J gave up 2 bases and V 4 bases, and 9 bases lay outside the gene matches. This CDR3 comprises 16 residues. The CDR3 spells CASSSSSGTDTDTQYF. As DNA, the CDR3 is TGTGCCAGCAGCTCCAGCTCCGGGACAGACACAGATACGCAGTATTTT.

This clonotype was seen only a few times. J is TRBJ1-5 and V is TRBV20-1, with D possibly being TRBD1 (6 bases). Germline CDR1 and CDR2: DFQATT and SNEGSKA (reference sequence). The V end lost 3 bases, the J end lost 4 bases, and 19 bases lay between the germline ends. This CDR3 has 16 amino acids. The CDR3 loop is CSARNPTGHLNQPQHF. The CDR3 nucleotides are TGCAGTGCTAGGAACCCCACGGGACACCTAAATCAGCCCCAGCATTTT.

The rearrangement joins TRBV5-1 to TRBJ2-1, with D tentatively TRBD1 (6 bases). The CDR3 consists of 17 residues. The germline V gene encodes CDR1 SGHRS and CDR2 YFSETQ. V lost 9 bases, J lost 9 bases, and 31 bases lay in between. The CDR3 DNA reads TGCGCCACCGCACAGGGTTGGGGACAATCATCCTGGGCTGAGCAGTTCTTC. Its translation is CATAQGWGQSSWAEQFF.

In regard to this clonotype: One end of the junction is discordant with germline, which a read error may explain. CDR3: CASSYLRSDEQYF. The CDR3, as DNA: TGTGCCAGCAGTTACCTCCGCTCCGACGAGCAGTACTTC. The V and J genes are TRBV6-2 or TRBV6-3 and TRBJ2-7; D uncertain. CDR3 length: 13 residues. Germline V lookup: CDR1 MNHEY, CDR2 SVGEGT.

This clonotype was counted only a few times. V usage is TRBV6-1 and J usage is TRBJ2-7; TRBD2 matches at 8 bases. This CDR3 has 15 amino acids. Germline CDR1 and CDR2: MNHNS and SASEGT. After removal of 7 bases from V and 2 bases from J, the junction contained 10 bases not matched to a gene. The CDR3 DNA reads as TGTGCCAGCATTACTCTCGGGGGGGTTACCTACGAGCAGTACTTC. Its translation: CASITLGGVTYEQYF.

This chain connects TRBV20-1 to TRBJ2-7; TRBD1 matches 10 bases. Losses at the gene ends were 6 bases for V and 4 bases for J; bases not matched to a gene: 3. Germline values: CDR1 DFQATT, CDR2 SNEGSKA (reference sequence). The CDR3 spans 12 residues. This CDR3 reads CSAGTGVYEQYF. CDR3 nucleotides: TGCAGTGCCGGGACAGGGGTGTACGAGCAGTACTTC.

This clonotype turned up a few times. This chain joins TRBV20-1 and TRBJ2-7; TRBD1 matches at 11 bases. This CDR3 has 15 amino acids. J lost 2 bases, V lost 6 bases, and 9 bases had no gene match. The germline CDR1 and CDR2 sequences are DFQATT and SNEGSKA (reference sequence). The CDR3 DNA follows: TGCAGTGCCAATGAACCGGGACAGGGGGCCTACGAGCAGTACTTC. This encodes CSANEPGQGAYEQYF.

There are a few counts of this clonotype. Written as DNA, the CDR3 is TGTGCCACCAGCAGGGCGGCAGGAGCGAACACCGGGGAGCTGTTTTTT. Protein product: CATSRAAGANTGELFF. The gene calls are TRBV15 and TRBJ2-2; D is unclear. Germline CDR1 and CDR2: LNHNV and YYDKDF (reference sequence). The CDR3 loop spans 16 amino acids. Trimming stripped 3 bases from V and 0 bases from J, with 11 bases between.

This clonotype showed up just a few times. The genes are TRBV3-1 and TRBJ2-5; the D gene could be TRBD1 or TRBD2 (6 bases each). Trimming cost V 0 bases and J 3 bases, with 14 bases left between them. The CDR3 contains 16 residues. Germline CDR1 LGHDT, CDR2 YNNKEL (reference sequence). CDR3 nucleotide sequence: TGTGCCAGCAGCCAAGACCCGGGGGCTTTAAAAGAGACCCAGTACTTC. It encodes CASSQDPGALKETQYF.

The chain joins TRBV11-2 to TRBJ1-3; no reliable D call. Deletions cut 6 bases from V and 2 bases from J, with 11 bases between. CDR1 SGHAT and CDR2 FQNNGV come from the germline V gene. CDR3 length: 14 residues. In nucleotides, the CDR3 is TGTGCCAGCAGAAGCCTAAGGGCTGGAAACACCATATATTTT. As protein: CASRSLRAGNTIYF.

This chain connects TRBV29-1 to TRBJ1-1; D not certain. This CDR3 is 14 amino acids long. V was shortened by 3 bases and J by 3 bases, with 14 bases between the two germline ends. Germline V lookup: CDR1 SQVTM, CDR2 ANQGSEA. The CDR3 DNA follows: TGCAGCGTTGAGGCCGTAGTACCGTACACTGAAGCTTTCTTT. Protein sequence: CSVEAVVPYTEAFF.

This chain joins TRBV27 and TRBJ1-5; possibly TRBD1 for D (6 bases). Germline V gene sequence: CDR1 MNHEY, CDR2 SMNVEV (reference sequence). V lost 5 bases, J lost 4 bases, and 12 bases lay in between. The CDR3 runs to 14 residues. CDR3 in amino acids: CASSLPGQNQPQHF. The CDR3, as DNA: TGTGCCAGCAGTCTGCCGGGACAAAATCAGCCCCAGCATTTT.

The chain joins TRBV15 to TRBJ1-2, with D possibly TRBD1 on 6 matching bases. The V gene's germline CDR1 is LNHNV and CDR2 YYDKDF (reference sequence). The CDR3 runs to 13 residues. V was pared by 4 bases and J by 8 bases, with 14 bases between. The CDR3 sequence: CATSKGTIPGYTF. The CDR3 DNA follows: TGTGCCACCAGCAAAGGGACAATCCCAGGCTACACCTTC.

The V gene is TRBV4-3, the J gene TRBJ2-3, with 9 bases matching TRBD2. V shed 1 base, J shed 4 bases, and the junction held 3 bases outside the gene matches. The CDR3 loop spans 15 amino acids. Per germline, CDR1 LGHNA and CDR2 YSLEER. The CDR3, as DNA: TGCGCCAGCAGCCAAGTAGCGGGAGAACCAGATACGCAGTATTTT. Encoded protein: CASSQVAGEPDTQYF.

This sequence joins TRBV12-3 or TRBV12-4 and TRBJ2-7; tentative D call: TRBD2 (5 bases). The CDR3 length is 13 residues. V was trimmed by 6 bases and J by 3 bases, leaving 12 bases between them. In DNA, the CDR3 is TGTGCCAGCAGCCCACTAGGTTACTACGAGCAGTACTTC. Translating gives CASSPLGYYEQYF.

The chain is built from TRBV12-3 or TRBV12-4 and TRBJ2-7; D is uncertain. The CDR3 is 14 residues long. Deletions cut 2 bases from V and 2 bases from J, with 10 bases between. The CDR3 DNA reads TGTGCCAGCAGTTTACACGGGTTAGCCTACGAGCAGTACTTC. Its translation: CASSLHGLAYEQYF.

There are a few counts of this clonotype. The chain joins TRBV11-2 to TRBJ2-3; no definite D call. The CDR3 is made up of 12 amino acids. Per germline, CDR1 SGHAT and CDR2 FQNNGV. Trimming pared 5 bases from V and 5 bases from J, leaving 8 bases between. In DNA, the CDR3 is TGTGCCAGCAGCCCCCGTCTAGATACGCAGTATTTT. It specifies CASSPRLDTQYF.

The chain links TRBV12-3 or TRBV12-4 to TRBJ2-7; 10 bases are shared with TRBD1. The CDR3 has 15 amino acids. The V and J ends lost 6 bases and 7 bases, in that order; junction bases with no gene match: 12. Here the CDR3 reads CASRQTGTGVWEQYF. CDR3 DNA: TGTGCCAGCAGGCAAACCGGGACAGGGGTATGGGAGCAGTACTTC.

The gene calls are TRBV6-6 and TRBJ2-7, with D possibly matching TRBD2 (6 bases). Germline loops: CDR1 MNHNY, CDR2 SVGAGI (reference sequence). Trimming removed 0 bases from V and 6 bases from J, with 18 bases in between. This CDR3 has 16 residues. CDR3 nucleotides: TGTGCCAGCAGTTACTCGACGGACCTCGGAGGGTTCGAGCAGTACTTC. Translating it yields CASSYSTDLGGFEQYF.

The chain combines TRBV5-6 with TRBJ2-3; maybe TRBD1 (6 bases). The CDR3 loop spans 14 amino acids. Germline CDR1 is SGHDT and CDR2 is YYEEEE. V was clipped by 0 bases and J by 5 bases, with 10 bases between them. The CDR3 DNA reads TGTGCCAGCAGCTTGGCCAGGGGTGGAGATACGCAGTATTTT. As protein: CASSLARGGDTQYF.

V usage is TRBV30 and J usage is TRBJ2-6; no clear D gene. Germline lookup yields CDR1 GTSNPN and CDR2 SVGIG (reference sequence). CDR3 length: 16 residues. V was cut by 2 bases and J by 4 bases, with 15 bases left in between. The CDR3 bases are TGTGCCTGGAGTCAAGGCAGGCATAGGGGGGCCAACGTCCTGACTTTC. It encodes CAWSQGRHRGANVLTF.

The chain uses TRBV25-1 and TRBJ2-5, with 13 positions matching TRBD2. The CDR3 is made up of 17 amino acids. The ends lost 1 base at V and 4 bases at J; junction bases unmatched: 6. Per the germline V gene, CDR1 is MGHDK and CDR2 is SYGVNS. CDR3 loop: CASSESWTSGSGETQYF. CDR3 sequence (DNA): TGTGCCAGCAGTGAATCGTGGACTAGCGGGAGTGGAGAGACCCAGTACTTC.

This clonotype was seen a few times. V is TRBV7-8 and J is TRBJ2-1; D call uncertain. V was shortened by 5 bases and J by 10 bases, with 12 bases between the two germline ends. CDR1 is SGHVS and CDR2 is FQNEAQ in the germline V gene. The CDR3 length is 12 residues. The CDR3 reads CASSVSKIEQFF. DNA of the CDR3: TGTGCCAGCAGCGTATCTAAAATAGAGCAGTTCTTC. Combining the CDR3 with reference TRBV7-8 and TRBJ2-1 gives the whole variable domain GAGVSQSPRYKVAKRGQDVALRCDPISGHVSLFWYQQALGQGPEFLTYFQNEAQLDKSGLPSDRFFAERPEGSVSTLKIQRTQQEDSAVYLCASSVSKIEQFFGPGTRLTVL.